Listed below are T cell receptor beta chains from one sample, sequenced in a study of identical twins. TCRdb analysed the 5' RACE reads with MiXCR anew, one entry per CDR3 protein. This table holds 450,000 or so distinct CDR3 sequences, around 20% found once. Sequencing was carried out using naive T cells sorted from blood. All receptors come from a man in his fifties in good health. CDR3s include the opening cysteine and the closing phenylalanine or tryptophan. The order of the fields is clone size, D gene, J gene, V gene, CDR3 DNA, CDR3 protein. D genes are given only for firm matches. Clone size appears in some rows only: once, few, many, or a class for an expanded clone.

few,TRBD2,TRBJ2-7,TRBV29-1,TGCAGCGTTGCGGGAGGCTACGAGCAGTACTTC,CSVAGGYEQYF
.,TRBD2,TRBJ2-1,TRBV10-3,TGTGCCCTCTCCCCCGGGACTAGCGGGAGGGCATCTTACAATGAGCAGTTCTTC,CALSPGTSGRASYNEQFF
many,.,TRBJ1-5,TRBV5-1,TGCGCCAGCAGCCCGGGGCTAAGAGAATTCAATCAGCCCCAGCATTTT,CASSPGLREFNQPQHF
once,.,TRBJ2-2,TRBV11-1,TGTGCCAGCAGCTTTACCGGGTCTCGGAAAAATAAGACCGGGGAGCTGTTTTTT,CASSFTGSRKNKTGELFF
few,TRBD1,TRBJ1-3,TRBV5-1,TGCGCCAGCAGTCGGGACAGACAGATCTCTGGAAACACCATATATTTT,CASSRDRQISGNTIYF
.,TRBD2,TRBJ2-5,TRBV6-1,TGTGCCAGCAGTCCCAGGACTAGCGACAAAGAGACCCAGTACTTC,CASSPRTSDKETQYF
few,.,TRBJ2-5,TRBV5-1,TGCGCCAGCAGCTTGGCCAAGGTGGAGACCCAGTACTTC,CASSLAKVETQYF
few,.,TRBJ2-7,TRBV18,TGTGCCAGCTCACTTTCACAGGGAAACGAGCAGTACTTC,CASSLSQGNEQYF
few,TRBD1,TRBJ2-7,TRBV28,TGTGCCAGCAGTCCGAGGACAGGTCCCTGGGAGCAGTACTTC,CASSPRTGPWEQYF
few,TRBD2,TRBJ2-5,TRBV5-1,TGCGCCAGCCACACTAGCGGGATCCAAGAGACCCAGTACTTC,CASHTSGIQETQYF
.,TRBD1,TRBJ1-4,TRBV29-1,TGCAGCGTTGGACTCTACGGGACAGCTATAGAAAAACTGTTTTTT,CSVGLYGTAIEKLFF
few,TRBD2,TRBJ2-3,TRBV6-5,TGTGCCAGCAGTTACTCTAGCGGGGTTGGCACAGATACGCAGTATTTT,CASSYSSGVGTDTQYF
many,.,TRBJ1-2,TRBV4-3,TGCGCCAGCAGCCTAGGACGGACAGTTAACTATGGCTACACCTTC,CASSLGRTVNYGYTF
few,.,TRBJ2-7,TRBV12-3/TRBV12-4,TGTGCCAGCAGCTACCTGACGTTAGCGAGCTCCTACGAGCAGTACTTC,CASSYLTLASSYEQYF
many,.,TRBJ1-5,TRBV12-3/TRBV12-4,TGTGCCAGCAGTTTATCTGCAGGGGCCGGTCAGCCCCAGCATTTT,CASSLSAGAGQPQHF
many,.,TRBJ1-4,TRBV20-1,TGCAGTGCGCGGGACCTCCTCGGCGGTGAAAAACTGTTTTTT,CSARDLLGGEKLFF
few,.,TRBJ1-1,TRBV29-1,TGCAGCGTCCATTATCGGCCGGGTGAAGCTTTCTTT,CSVHYRPGEAFF
once,.,TRBJ2-1,TRBV10-3,TGTGCCATCAGTGAGACGACGGTGGGCAATGAGCAGTTCTTC,CAISETTVGNEQFF
.,.,TRBJ2-2,TRBV6-1,TGTGCCAGCACTAAACTAGGGAACACCGGGGAGCTGTTTTTT,CASTKLGNTGELFF
.,TRBD1,TRBJ2-3,TRBV5-1,TGCGCCAGCGCCGGGACAGGATTAACAGATACGCAGTATTTT,CASAGTGLTDTQYF
few,.,TRBJ2-5,TRBV7-2,TGTGCCAGCAGCGGATACCCGGGGCCTCAAGAGACCCAGTACTTC,CASSGYPGPQETQYF
.,TRBD1,TRBJ1-6,TRBV20-1,TGCAGTGCTCCCCGGACAGGGGCGAATTCACCCCTCCACTTT,CSAPRTGANSPLHF
few,TRBD1,TRBJ2-7,TRBV20-1,TGCAGTGCTAGAGACCCCCAGGGGGGTGACAGGGGGCGATACGAGCAGTACTTC,CSARDPQGGDRGRYEQYF
.,TRBD2,TRBJ2-2,TRBV20-1,TGCAGTGCGCGTGACAATAGACTAGCGGGAGCGACCGGGGAGCTGTTTTTT,CSARDNRLAGATGELFF
few,TRBD1,TRBJ2-5,TRBV28,TGTGCCAGCTTCGGGACAGGCACTCAAGAGACCCAGTACTTC,CASFGTGTQETQYF
many,TRBD1,TRBJ2-7,TRBV2,TGTGCCAGCAGCTTAACAGGGGCCTACGAGCAGTACTTC,CASSLTGAYEQYF